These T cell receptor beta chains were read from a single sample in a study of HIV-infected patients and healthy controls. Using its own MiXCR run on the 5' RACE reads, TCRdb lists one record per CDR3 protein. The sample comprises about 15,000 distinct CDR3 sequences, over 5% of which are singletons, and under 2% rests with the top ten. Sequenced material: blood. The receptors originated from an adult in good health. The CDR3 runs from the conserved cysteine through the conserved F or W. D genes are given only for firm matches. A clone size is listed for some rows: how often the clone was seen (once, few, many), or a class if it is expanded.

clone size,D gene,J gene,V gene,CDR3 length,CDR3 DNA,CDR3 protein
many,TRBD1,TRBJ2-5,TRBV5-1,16,TGCGCCAGCAGCTTGGCCTTTTCAGGGGGCGCGGAGACCCAGTACTTC,CASSLAFSGGAETQYF
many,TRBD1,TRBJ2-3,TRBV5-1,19,TGCGCCAGCAGCTTGGCTACCTTCCCAGGGACAGGGCCAGCAGATACGCAGTATTTT,CASSLATFPGTGPADTQYF
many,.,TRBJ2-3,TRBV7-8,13,TGTGCCAGCAGCTTCCGTATTCCTGATACGCAGTATTTT,CASSFRIPDTQYF
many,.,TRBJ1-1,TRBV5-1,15,TGCGCCAGCAGCTTGGGATCGTCTCGCGGCGCTGAAGCTTTCTTT,CASSLGSSRGAEAFF
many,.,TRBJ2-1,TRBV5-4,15,TGTGCCAGCAGCCGGGCGGGCGTTACCTACAATGAGCAGTTCTTC,CASSRAGVTYNEQFF
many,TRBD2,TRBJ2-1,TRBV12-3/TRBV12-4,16,TGTGCCAGCAGTTTAGATAGCGGGGGCTCCTACAATGAGCAGTTCTTC,CASSLDSGGSYNEQFF
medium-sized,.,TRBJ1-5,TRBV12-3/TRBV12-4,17,TGTGCCAGCAGACCGGGCCGGGATCGGGGTGGCAATCAGCCCCAGCATTTT,CASRPGRDRGGNQPQHF
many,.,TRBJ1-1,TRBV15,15,TGTGCCACCAGCAGAGATCTACAGATGAACACTGAAGCTTTCTTT,CATSRDLQMNTEAFF
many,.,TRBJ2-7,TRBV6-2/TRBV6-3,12,TGTGCCAGCACGGGGTACTCCTACGAGCAGTACTTC,CASTGYSYEQYF
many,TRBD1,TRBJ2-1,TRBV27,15,TGTGCCAGCAGTTTGGACAGGGGGCCCTACAATGAGCAGTTCTTC,CASSLDRGPYNEQFF
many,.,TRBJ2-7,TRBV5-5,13,TGTGCCAGCAGCTTGGGGGCCTCCTACGAGCAGTACTTC,CASSLGASYEQYF
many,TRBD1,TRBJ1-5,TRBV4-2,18,TGTGCCAGCAGCCAAGGGGGACAGGCCGTTGGGAGCAATCAGCCCCAGCATTTT,CASSQGGQAVGSNQPQHF
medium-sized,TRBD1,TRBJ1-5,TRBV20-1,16,TGCAGTGCTAGAGACCAGACAGGGGGCGCGAATCAGCCCCAGCATTTT,CSARDQTGGANQPQHF
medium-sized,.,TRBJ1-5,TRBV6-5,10,TGTGCCAGGGGGAATCAGCCCCAGCATTTT,CARGNQPQHF
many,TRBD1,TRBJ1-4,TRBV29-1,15,TGCAGCGTAAGAACCCCCGGGACAGCGATTGAAAAACTGTTTTTT,CSVRTPGTAIEKLFF
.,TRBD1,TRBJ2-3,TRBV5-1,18,TGCGCCAGCAGCTTAGGTGACAGGGGTTTAGGGAGCGCAGATACGCAGTATTTT,CASSLGDRGLGSADTQYF
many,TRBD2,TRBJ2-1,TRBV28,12,TGTGCCAGCGCAGCGGGGTTGCTTGAGCAGTTCTTC,CASAAGLLEQFF
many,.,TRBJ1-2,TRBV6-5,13,TGTGCCAGCAGTTACAGGCCCGACTATGGCTACACCTTC,CASSYRPDYGYTF
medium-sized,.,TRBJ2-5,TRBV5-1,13,TGCGCCAGCTCCCGGGACGGTCAAGAGACCCAGTACTTC,CASSRDGQETQYF
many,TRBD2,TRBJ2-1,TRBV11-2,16,TGTGCCAGCAGCTTAGTTCCGGGACTACCTTACAATGAGCAGTTCTTC,CASSLVPGLPYNEQFF
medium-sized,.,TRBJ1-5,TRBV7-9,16,TGTGCCAGCAGCTCCTCCGTCGTTGAGCGAGATCAGCCCCAGCATTTT,CASSSSVVERDQPQHF
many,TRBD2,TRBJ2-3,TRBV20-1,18,TGCAGTGCTAGAGATCTGACTAGCGGGGGCCTTAACACAGATACGCAGTATTTT,CSARDLTSGGLNTDTQYF
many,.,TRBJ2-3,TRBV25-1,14,TGTGCCAGCAGGTTAGGCGGTTTGGCAGATACGCAGTATTTT,CASRLGGLADTQYF
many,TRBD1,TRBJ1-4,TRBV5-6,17,TGTGCCAGCAGCTTGGGACAGGGGGCGTCAACTAATGAAAAACTGTTTTTT,CASSLGQGASTNEKLFF
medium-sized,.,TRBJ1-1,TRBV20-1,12,TGCAGTGCCCCCAGGGGAACCACTGAAGCTTTCTTT,CSAPRGTTEAFF
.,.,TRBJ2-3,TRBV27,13,TGTGCCAGCAGTCTAGGGTTAGGAGATACGCAGTATTTT,CASSLGLGDTQYF
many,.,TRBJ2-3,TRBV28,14,TGTGCCAGCAGTTTATGGGGAATCACAGATACGCAGTATTTT,CASSLWGITDTQYF
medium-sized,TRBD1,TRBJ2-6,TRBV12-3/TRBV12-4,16,TGTGCCAGCAGTAGGGACAGTATTCCTGGGGCCAACGTCCTGACTTTC,CASSRDSIPGANVLTF
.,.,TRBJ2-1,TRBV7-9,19,TGTGCCAGCAGCCCACAGGGGGTGGGGGGGCCATCTTTCTACAATGAGCAGTTCTTC,CASSPQGVGGPSFYNEQFF
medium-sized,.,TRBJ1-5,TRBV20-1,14,TGCAGTGCTAGAGTAGGGGGGGCAAATCAGCCCCAGCATTTT,CSARVGGANQPQHF
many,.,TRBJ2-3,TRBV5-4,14,TGTGCCAGCAGCCGACATTTTGGCACAGATACGCAGTATTTT,CASSRHFGTDTQYF